Listed here are 30 T cell receptor beta chains from one sample, sequenced in a study of CD8 T cells in Susac syndrome. A quantity of roughly 0.5 to 1 ug RNA underwent reverse transcription using random hexamers. TCRdb re-called the immunoSEQ multiplex PCR reads with MiXCR, one entry per CDR3 protein. Among about 120,000 distinct CDR3 sequences listed, 94% were seen once. The source material was CD4+ T cells from PBMCs. The receptors here all came from a human donor in good health.

Only one count was recorded for this clonotype. The chain carries TRBV7-9 and TRBJ2-5; TRBD2 aligns across 10 bases. The CDR3 loop spans 15 amino acids. Trimming removed 5 bases from V and 6 bases from J; junction bases left unmatched: 9. Germline loops: CDR1 SEHNR, CDR2 FQNEAQ (reference sequence). The CDR3 region is CASSGKSGRAQTQYF. The CDR3 nucleotides read TGTGCCAGCAGCGGAAAGAGCGGGAGGGCCCAGACCCAGTACTTC. Full variable domain (outside the CDR3, taken from reference TRBV7-9 and TRBJ2-5): DTGVSQNPRHKITKRGQNVTFRCDPISEHNRLYWYRQTLGQGPEFLTYFQNEAQLEKSRLLSDRFSAERPKGSFSTLEIQRTEQGDSAMYLCASSGKSGRAQTQYFGPGTRLLVL.

This clonotype was observed a single time. The V and J genes are TRBV6-2 or TRBV6-3 and TRBJ2-7; 9 bases are a match to TRBD1. Germline V gives CDR1 MNHEY, CDR2 SVGEGT. The CDR3 totals 14 residues. The trim removed 2 bases at V and 7 bases at J, leaving 6 bases unmatched. The CDR3 DNA is TGTGCCAGCAGTTACAGGGACAGGGTACGAGAGCAGTACTTC. It translates to CASSYRDRVREQYF.

This rearrangement joins TRBV14 to TRBJ1-4, with a weak D call TRBD1 (5 bases). Trimming left V 4 bases short and J 5 bases short, with 11 bases between. CDR1 SGHDN and CDR2 FVKESK come from the germline V gene. The CDR3 has 14 residues. This chain's CDR3 is CASSPRKGNEKLFF. The CDR3 region has the DNA TGTGCCAGCAGCCCGAGAAAGGGGAATGAAAAACTGTTTTTT.

In its sample, this clonotype was seen a few times. The genes are TRBV18 and TRBJ2-7; 11 bases agree with TRBD2. Germline-derived CDR1 and CDR2 are KGHSH and LQKENI. CDR3 size: 18 residues. Trimming at V came to 1 base and at J to 2 bases, leaving 10 bases not matched to a gene. The chain's CDR3 is CASSPQRLAGGRPYEQYF. In nucleotides, the CDR3 is TGTGCCAGCTCACCACAAAGGCTAGCGGGAGGACGACCCTACGAGCAGTACTTC.

The chain recombines TRBV20-1 with TRBJ1-1, with 8 bases fitting TRBD1. CDR3 size: 13 residues. From germline, CDR1 is DFQATT and CDR2 SNEGSKA (reference sequence). The ends lost 4 bases at V and 11 bases at J; junction bases unmatched: 12. The chain's CDR3 is CSATRQGSLAAFF. The CDR3 bases are TGCAGTGCTACCCGACAGGGGAGTTTGGCGGCTTTCTTT.

This chain joins TRBV7-8 and TRBJ2-7, with D possibly TRBD2 on 6 matching bases. This CDR3 is 15 amino acids long. Germline V gene data show CDR1 as SGHVS and CDR2 as FQNEAQ. Trimming shortened V by 3 bases and J by 3 bases, and 15 bases separated the two germline ends. For the CDR3, the DNA is TGTGCCAGCAGCTTCCTCTTGAGGGAGGACTACGAGCAGTACTTC. Its translation is CASSFLLREDYEQYF.

The chain has TRBV18 and TRBJ2-6; D is undetermined. CDR1 is KGHSH and CDR2 is LQKENI in the germline V gene. This CDR3 is built from 18 residues. Trimming took off 2 bases at V and 1 base at J, with 15 bases between the two ends. The CDR3 sequence: CASSPMTVLDSGANVLTF. CDR3 nucleotide sequence: TGTGCCAGCTCACCAATGACCGTGTTGGATTCTGGGGCCAACGTCCTGACTTTC.

This chain uses TRBV29-1 with TRBJ2-5; tentatively, D is TRBD1 or TRBD2 (6 bases each). In germline, CDR1 is SQVTM, CDR2 ANQGSEA. Trimming pared 4 bases from V and 4 bases from J, leaving 13 bases between. This CDR3 has 13 residues. The CDR3 DNA reads TGCAGCGTTGTGGTAGGGGGGTTAGAGACCCAGTACTTC. Protein sequence: CSVVVGGLETQYF.

The chain uses TRBV5-4 and TRBJ2-1; D is undetermined. The germline V gene encodes CDR1 SGHNT and CDR2 YYREEE (reference sequence). The CDR3 loop spans 13 amino acids. V was shortened by 1 base and J by 3 bases, with 5 bases between the two germline ends. The CDR3 region has the DNA TGTGCCAGCAGCTTGAAGGTCTACAATGAGCAGTTCTTC. It encodes CASSLKVYNEQFF.

V gene TRBV6-5 combines with J gene TRBJ1-3; 10 positions agree with TRBD1. CDR3 size: 16 residues. CDR1 is MNHEY, CDR2 SVGAGI, per germline. V dropped 3 bases and J dropped 4; count of bases not matched to a gene: 6. In DNA, the CDR3 is TGTGCCAGCAGTTATACTGACAGGGGGCCAGGAAACACCATATATTTT. Amino acid sequence: CASSYTDRGPGNTIYF.

The chain recombines TRBV20-1 with TRBJ1-2; D unresolved. Germline V gene sequence: CDR1 DFQATT, CDR2 SNEGSKA (reference sequence). The V end was cut by 6 bases, the J end by 4 bases, with 12 bases between. The CDR3 has 12 residues. The CDR3 spells CSAPDRGYGYTF. The CDR3 DNA follows: TGCAGTGCACCAGACCGCGGCTATGGCTACACCTTC.

The V call is TRBV7-9, the J call TRBJ2-3; 8 nucleotides align to TRBD1. V lost 6 bases to trimming and J lost 4 bases; unmatched junction nucleotides: 12. The CDR3 contains 16 residues. Per the germline V gene, CDR1 is SEHNR and CDR2 is FQNEAQ (reference sequence). CDR3 amino acids: CASSIRRGQGSDTQYF. The CDR3 region has the DNA TGTGCCAGCAGTATAAGAAGAGGACAGGGTTCAGATACGCAGTATTTT.

The rearrangement links TRBV11-1 to TRBJ2-7; 10 bases fit TRBD1. In germline, CDR1 is SGHAT, CDR2 FQDESV (reference sequence). This CDR3 contains 15 residues. Unmatched junction bases numbered 3, after V lost 2 bases and J lost 2 bases. The CDR3 nucleotides are TGTGCCAGCAGCTTATCCGGGACAGGGGCCTACGAGCAGTACTTC. Translated: CASSLSGTGAYEQYF.

V is TRBV12-3 or TRBV12-4 and J is TRBJ1-5; 7 positions agree with TRBD1. V lost 4 bases to trimming and J lost 3 bases; unmatched junction nucleotides: 3. The CDR3 runs 14 residues. The CDR3 coding sequence is TGTGCCAGCAGTTCAGGGACAGTCAATCAGCCCCAGCATTTT. It encodes CASSSGTVNQPQHF.

The V gene is TRBV5-4, the J gene TRBJ2-7; 8 bases are shared with TRBD2. Germline CDR1 is SGHNT and CDR2 is YYREEE (reference sequence). The CDR3 is 15 residues long. V lost 4 bases, J lost 2 bases, and 8 bases stayed unmatched. CDR3 residues: CASSPGLALAYEQYF. CDR3 sequence (DNA): TGTGCCAGCAGCCCCGGACTAGCACTTGCCTACGAGCAGTACTTC.

The chain uses TRBV4-1 and TRBJ2-3, with D perhaps matching TRBD1 or TRBD2 (5 bases each). CDR3 length: 15 amino acids. Germline V gives CDR1 MGHRA, CDR2 YSYEKL. The V gene lost 0 bases and the J gene lost 7 bases, with 14 bases spanning the gap. In DNA form, the CDR3 reads TGCGCCAGCAGCCAAGATGCCGGAGGACAAAATACGCAGTATTTT. It is translated as CASSQDAGGQNTQYF.

The chain employs TRBV7-3 and TRBJ1-4, with 7 bases aligning to TRBD1. Germline CDR1 and CDR2: SGHTA and FQGTGA. This CDR3 region has 15 residues. Unmatched junction bases numbered 5, after V lost 2 bases and J lost 5 bases. As DNA, the CDR3 is TGTGCCAGCAGCTTACAGGGGGAGCCGAATGAAAAACTGTTTTTT. Its translation: CASSLQGEPNEKLFF.

The rearrangement uses TRBV12-3 or TRBV12-4 and TRBJ2-1, with 7 positions matching TRBD2. J was trimmed by 9 bases and V by 3 bases; bases with no gene match: 14. The CDR3 length is 16 residues. CDR3 sequence: CASSLGIAGTGGEQFF. Written as DNA, the CDR3 is TGTGCCAGCAGTTTGGGAATAGCGGGCACCGGAGGTGAGCAGTTCTTC.

As regards this clonotype: A junction boundary mismatches the germline segment, possibly from a read error. The rearrangement joins TRBV6-5 to TRBJ1-3; TRBD1 aligns across 7 bases. CDR1 MNHEY and CDR2 SVGAGI come from the germline V gene. CDR3 length: 13 amino acids. The CDR3 loop is CASSRQGGYTIYF. The CDR3 nucleotides read TGTGCCAGCAGCAGACAGGGTGGATACACCATATATTTT.

J is TRBJ2-2 and V is TRBV6-5; TRBD1 matches at 8 bases. Germline lookup yields CDR1 MNHEY and CDR2 SVGAGI. The CDR3 covers 15 residues. V lost 0 bases to trimming and J lost 9 bases; unmatched junction nucleotides: 6. CDR3 in amino acids: CASSYSGQGARELFF. CDR3 in DNA: TGTGCCAGCAGTTACTCGGGCCAGGGGGCCCGGGAGCTGTTTTTT.

The rearrangement uses TRBV11-1 and TRBJ2-7, with D possibly being TRBD2 (6 bases). Trimming cost V 2 bases and J 5 bases, with 10 bases left between them. From germline, CDR1 is SGHAT and CDR2 FQDESV (reference sequence). This CDR3 comprises 13 residues. This chain's CDR3 is CASSLPGGDEQYF. In DNA form, the CDR3 reads TGTGCCAGCAGCTTACCTGGAGGGGACGAGCAGTACTTC.

V gene TRBV24-1 combines with J gene TRBJ2-2; a possible D gene is TRBD2 (5 bases). Germline V gene data show CDR1 as KGHDR and CDR2 as SFDVKD. V was shortened by 9 bases and J by 2 bases, with 12 bases between the two germline ends. The CDR3 extends over 14 amino acids. In nucleotides, the CDR3 is TGTGCCACCCGGGGAAGCGCAAACACCGGGGAGCTGTTTTTT. Its translation is CATRGSANTGELFF.

V gene TRBV3-1 combines with J gene TRBJ1-1; the D is unclear. V lost 4 bases and J 8 bases, leaving 17 bases between the germline ends. Looked up from germline, CDR1 is LGHDT and CDR2 is YNNKEL (reference sequence). This CDR3 spans 14 amino acids. CDR3 sequence: CASSRNLMRYEAFF. Here the CDR3 DNA reads TGTGCCAGCAGCCGAAACCTAATGAGATACGAAGCTTTCTTT.

The chain uses TRBV24-1 and TRBJ2-1; D possibly uses TRBD1 or TRBD2 (5 bases each). The CDR3 has 13 amino acids. Germline lookup yields CDR1 KGHDR and CDR2 SFDVKD. V gave up 4 bases and J gave up 6 bases, with 9 bases separating them. The DNA of the CDR3 is TGTGCCACCAGTGAGCCAGGGAGCAATGAGCAGTTCTTC. This encodes CATSEPGSNEQFF.

The chain combines TRBV28 with TRBJ2-3; 7 positions match TRBD2. Germline V gene sequence: CDR1 MDHEN, CDR2 SYDVKM. There are 12 residues in the CDR3. After removal of 5 bases from V and 10 bases from J, the junction contained 6 bases not matched to a gene. DNA of the CDR3: TGTGCCAGCAGTCGCGAGCGGGACCCGCAGTATTTT. This translates into CASSRERDPQYF. Full variable domain (outside the CDR3, taken from reference TRBV28 and TRBJ2-3): DVKVTQSSRYLVKRTGEKVFLECVQDMDHENMFWYRQDPGLGLRLIYFSYDVKMKEKGDIPEGYSVSREKKERFSLILESASTNQTSMYLCASSRERDPQYFGPGTRLTVL.

The chain links TRBV28 to TRBJ2-5; 7 nucleotides align to TRBD1. CDR1 and CDR2 from the germline V gene are MDHEN and SYDVKM. CDR3 size: 14 residues. J lost 1 base, V lost 7 bases, and 6 bases had no gene match. Here the CDR3 reads CASTNRQGQETQYF. CDR3 coding DNA: TGTGCCAGCACCAACCGACAGGGCCAAGAGACCCAGTACTTC.

The V and J genes are TRBV4-2 and TRBJ1-4; 11 bases are shared with TRBD1. The CDR3 length is 15 residues. CDR1 LGHNA and CDR2 YNFKEQ come from the germline V gene. V dropped 2 bases and J dropped 8; count of bases not matched to a gene: 4. The CDR3 reads CASSQPGQGDEKLFF. The DNA for the CDR3 is TGTGCCAGCAGCCAACCGGGACAGGGGGACGAAAAACTGTTTTTT.

This chain links TRBV19 with TRBJ2-2, with 10 bases fitting TRBD2. J lost 1 base, V lost 4 bases, and 6 bases had no gene match. There are 17 residues in the CDR3. Germline-derived CDR1 and CDR2 are LNHDA and SQIVND (reference sequence). CDR3 sequence reads: CASSTLGTSENTGELFF. In DNA, the CDR3 is TGTGCCAGTAGTACTTTAGGGACTAGCGAGAACACCGGGGAGCTGTTTTTT.

This clonotype was observed once. The chain combines TRBV5-4 with TRBJ2-5, with TRBD2 matching over 14 bases. Germline trimming cut 4 bases from V and 3 bases from J; bases unmatched to any gene: 2. Germline CDR1 reads SGHNT; CDR2 reads YYREEE (reference sequence). The CDR3 spans 15 residues. This CDR3 is CASSLGLAGEETQYF. The CDR3 DNA is TGTGCCAGCAGCCTGGGACTAGCGGGAGAAGAGACCCAGTACTTC.

This chain connects TRBV20-1 to TRBJ1-2; maybe TRBD1 (6 bases). This CDR3 contains 14 residues. V was shortened by 1 base and J by 3 bases, with 12 bases between the two germline ends. Germline CDR1 reads DFQATT; CDR2 reads SNEGSKA (reference sequence). The CDR3 region has the DNA TGCAGTGCTAGAGGGACAGACTTACACTATGGCTACACCTTC. Amino acid sequence: CSARGTDLHYGYTF.